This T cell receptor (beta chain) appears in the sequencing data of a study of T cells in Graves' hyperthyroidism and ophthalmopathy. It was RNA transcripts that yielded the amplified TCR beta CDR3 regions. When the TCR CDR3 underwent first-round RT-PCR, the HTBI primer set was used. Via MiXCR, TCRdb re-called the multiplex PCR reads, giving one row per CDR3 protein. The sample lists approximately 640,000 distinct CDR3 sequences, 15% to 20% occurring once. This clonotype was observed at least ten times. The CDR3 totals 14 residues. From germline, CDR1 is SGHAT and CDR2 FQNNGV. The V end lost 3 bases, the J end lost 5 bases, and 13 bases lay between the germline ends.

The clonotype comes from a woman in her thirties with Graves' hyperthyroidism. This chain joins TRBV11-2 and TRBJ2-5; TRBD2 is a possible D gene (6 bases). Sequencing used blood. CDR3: CASSFPGVGETQYF. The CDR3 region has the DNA TGTGCCAGCAGCTTCCCGGGGGTCGGGGAGACCCAGTACTTC.